The clone carrying this T cell receptor beta chain was counted a few times. Antigen specificity is unknown. This sample stems from a study of T cell repertoires in cytomegalovirus infection. General observations from the study: The cumulative frequency of public TCR beta families identified carriers of CMV plus the relevant HLA.

The CDR3 has 15 amino acids. V lost 0 bases and J lost 2, with 8 bases in between. Germline V gives CDR1 LNHDA, CDR2 SQIVND (reference sequence). In TCRdb, the reads were re-called with MiXCR into one record per CDR3 protein. This table has approximately 190,000 distinct CDR3 sequences, roughly 28% appearing once. Material: PBMCs. The chain employs TRBV19 and TRBJ2-1, with no clear D. The receptor comes from a human donor in good health (CMV status not recorded). Some clones in this sample may be carry-over from other donors' samples. The DNA for the CDR3 is TGTGCCAGTAGTATAGAAGGCGGTGCCTACAATGAGCAGTTCTTC. Amino acid sequence: CASSIEGGAYNEQFF.